The 2 T cell receptor beta chains listed next were all sequenced from one sample in a study of Graves' ophthalmopathy and Graves' hyperthyroidism. Amplifying from RNA transcripts, the study obtained TCR beta CDR3 regions. Scientists carried out first-round RT-PCR using HTBI primers and then a second-round multiplex PCR. TCRdb reanalysed the multiplex PCR reads using MiXCR and keeps one entry per CDR3 protein. Of 900,000 to 1,200,000 distinct CDR3 sequences in the sample, 35% to 45% were seen once. Sequenced sample: peripheral blood or thyroid tissue (not recorded which). These TCRs come from an adult man with Graves' hyperthyroidism.

For the CDR3, the DNA is TGCGCCAGCAGCCCGTTAATTCATAACTATGGCTACACCTTC. Translating gives CASSPLIHNYGYTF. This rearrangement joins TRBV4-3 to TRBJ1-2; the D is unclear. The CDR3 sequence is 14 residues long. The V gene lost 4 bases and the J gene lost 1 base, with 10 bases spanning the gap. Germline V gene data show CDR1 as LGHNA and CDR2 as YSLEER.

This clonotype has a handful of counts. The chain combines TRBV6-1 with TRBJ2-7; no clear D gene. Germline lookup yields CDR1 MNHNS and CDR2 SASEGT. The CDR3 length is 13 residues. The ends were cut back, 3 bases at V and 3 bases at J, with 9 bases in the middle. The CDR3 reads CASSDDWDYEQYF. CDR3 DNA sequence: TGTGCCAGCAGTGATGATTGGGACTACGAGCAGTACTTC.